These 21 T cell receptor beta chains share one sample of origin, sequenced in a study of lung T cells in sarcoidosis with Löfgren's syndrome. TCRdb analysed the reads with MiXCR anew, one entry per CDR3 protein. The sample holds roughly 63,000 distinct CDR3 sequences, 21% seen once. The source material was CD4+ T cells from PBMCs. These receptors originate from a human donor with sarcoidosis (Löfgren's syndrome or another form), or a control subject (not recorded which).

On this clonotype itself: Given a much more abundant clone one base away, this may be a read error. CDR3 amino acids: CATSRLAGGSCEQYF. The CDR3 bases are TGTGCCACCAGCAGACTAGCGGGAGGGTCCTGCGAGCAGTACTTC. The genes are TRBV15 and TRBJ2-7; 12 bases fit TRBD2. Per the germline V gene, CDR1 is LNHNV and CDR2 is YYDKDF (reference sequence). The CDR3 totals 15 residues. The variable domain in full, with the rest retrieved from reference TRBV15 and TRBJ2-7, is DAMVIQNPRYQVTQFGKPVTLSCSQTLNHNVMYWYQQKSSQAPKLLFHYYDKDFNNEADTPDNFQSRRPNTSFCFLDIRSPGLGDTAMYLCATSRLAGGSCEQYFGPGTRLTVT.

This clonotype was seen a few times. The chain combines TRBV2 with TRBJ2-3; D is perhaps TRBD1 (6 bases). There are 13 residues in the CDR3. Trimming shortened V by 7 bases and J by 4 bases, and 12 bases separated the two germline ends. Germline CDR1 is SNHLY and CDR2 is FYNNEI. The CDR3 here is CASNPGVADTQYF. The CDR3 DNA sequence: TGTGCCAGCAACCCAGGGGTGGCAGATACGCAGTATTTT. The entire variable domain, with the rest obtained from reference TRBV2 and TRBJ2-3, is as follows: EPEVTQTPSHQVTQMGQEVILRCVPISNHLYFYWYRQILGQKVEFLVSFYNNEISEKSEIFDDQFSVERPDGSNFTLKIRSTKLEDSAMYFCASNPGVADTQYFGPGTRLTVL.

This clonotype was seen ten or more times. The V call is TRBV6-1, the J call TRBJ1-6; TRBD1 matches at 8 bases. V lost 8 bases, J lost 6 bases, and 3 bases stayed unmatched. This CDR3 is 13 amino acids long. Germline V gene data show CDR1 as MNHNS and CDR2 as SASEGT. CDR3 bases: TGTGCCAGCTTCGACAGGGGTAATTCACCCCTCCACTTT. As protein: CASFDRGNSPLHF.

A word on this clonotype: A junction end diverges from the germline sequence, so it may reflect a read error. The V call is TRBV10-3, the J call TRBJ2-1, with TRBD2 identical over 10 bases. The CDR3 spans 16 residues. Germline V gene data show CDR1 as ENHRY and CDR2 as SYGVKD. The DNA for the CDR3 is TGTACCATCAGTCCCCCTATAGCGGGAGGATACAATGAGCAGTTCTTC. Amino acids: CTISPPIAGGYNEQFF.

This clonotype occurred a few times. A single base separates this from a much larger clone, so it may be a read error. The chain is built from TRBV3-1 and TRBJ1-5, with D hard to call. V was clipped by 1 base and J by 6 bases, with 4 bases between them. Germline CDR1 and CDR2: LGHDT and YNNKEL (reference sequence). CDR3 size: 12 residues. Here the CDR3 DNA reads TGTGCCAGCAGCCAAGCGGGTCAGCCCCAGCATTTT. This codes for CASSQAGQPQHF.

This clonotype was recorded many times. The gene calls are TRBV7-2 and TRBJ1-1; D ambiguous. V was pared by 0 bases and J by 2 bases, with 4 bases between. Germline V gene data show CDR1 as SGHTA and CDR2 as FQGNSA. The CDR3 sequence is 13 residues long. CDR3 sequence (DNA): TGTGCCAGCAGCTTAGCCTTAAACACTGAAGCTTTCTTT. Protein sequence: CASSLALNTEAFF.

This clonotype was counted ten times or more. Relative to the germline gene, one junction end is altered; a read error may explain this. The chain has TRBV28 and TRBJ2-7, with D perhaps TRBD2 (6 bases). Germline CDR1 MDHEN, CDR2 SYDVKM. This CDR3 contains 12 residues. Here the CDR3 reads CATSGGTYEQYF. CDR3 bases: TGTGCCACCAGTGGAGGGACCTACGAGCAGTACTTC.

On this clonotype itself: This may be a read error: a much more frequent sequence differs by one nucleotide. The chain joins TRBV12-3 or TRBV12-4 to TRBJ1-1; a weak D match, TRBD1 (6 bases). Between the trimmed V and J ends, which lost 5 bases and 4 bases, there was a span of 17 bases. CDR3 size: 15 residues. The CDR3 DNA sequence: TGTGCCAGCAGTCCCCGGACAGCCATGAGCACTGAAGCTTTCTTT. Translated: CASSPRTAMSTEAFF.

This clonotype was picked up a small number of times. The V gene is TRBV12-3 or TRBV12-4, the J gene TRBJ2-1; D not certain. This CDR3 has 13 amino acids. The ends were cut back, 3 bases at V and 5 bases at J, with 8 bases in the middle. DNA for the CDR3: TGTGCCAGCAGTTTTGGACGGGACAATGAGCAGTTCTTC. Its protein product is CASSFGRDNEQFF.

This clonotype has ten or more counts. The gene calls are TRBV20-1 and TRBJ2-2, with a tentative D call TRBD1 (6 bases). V was shortened by 6 bases and J by 5 bases, with 13 bases between the two germline ends. CDR1 is DFQATT, CDR2 SNEGSKA, per germline (reference sequence). The CDR3 covers 13 residues. As DNA, the CDR3 is TGCAGTGCCTATCCCCAGGGGACCGGGGAGCTGTTTTTT. Translation gives CSAYPQGTGELFF.

The rearrangement joins TRBV5-8 to TRBJ2-1; TRBD2 matches at 7 bases. The CDR3 totals 16 residues. V shed 0 bases and J 4 bases; nucleotides not matched to a gene: 7. From germline, CDR1 is SGHTS and CDR2 YDEGEE. The CDR3 loop reads CASSLDGTKPYNEQFF. The CDR3 DNA reads as TGTGCCAGCAGCTTGGACGGGACTAAGCCTTACAATGAGCAGTTCTTC.

This clonotype was recorded many times. This chain uses TRBV20-1 with TRBJ2-1; D is ambiguous. This CDR3 spans 11 amino acids. V lost 7 bases and J 7 bases, leaving 11 bases between the germline ends. Looked up from germline, CDR1 is DFQATT and CDR2 is SNEGSKA (reference sequence). CDR3 in DNA: TGCAGTGTGAGAATGGGGAATGAGCAGTTCTTC. Translated: CSVRMGNEQFF.

This chain links TRBV4-3 with TRBJ2-7; TRBD2 might be the D (5 bases). Germline-derived CDR1 and CDR2 are LGHNA and YSLEER. This CDR3 contains 13 residues. The germline V and J ends were trimmed by 0 bases and 4 bases, with 7 bases remaining between them. CDR3 residues: CASSQDRRYEQYF. The CDR3 DNA follows: TGCGCCAGCAGCCAAGATCGGAGGTACGAGCAGTACTTC.

About this clonotype itself: Since no conserved phenylalanine or tryptophan closes the CDR3, a read error is the likely cause. The V and J genes are TRBV12-3 or TRBV12-4 and TRBJ1-1; D is undetermined. Deletions cut 1 base from V and 3 bases from J, with 9 bases between. The CDR3 extends over 14 amino acids. CDR3 sequence (DNA): TGTGCCAGCAGTTTAGGGGGAGGGTACACTGAAGCTTTCCTT. As protein: CASSLGGGYTEAFL.

This clonotype was detected ten times or more. V and J are TRBV6-1 and TRBJ2-3; the D gene is possibly TRBD2 (5 bases). CDR1 is MNHNS, CDR2 SASEGT, per germline. Trimming pared 7 bases from V and 6 bases from J, leaving 14 bases between. The CDR3 runs to 13 residues. The CDR3 sequence is CASNLRLADTQYF. The CDR3 DNA sequence: TGTGCCAGCAACCTCAGGTTAGCGGATACGCAGTATTTT.

In this sample, this clonotype turned up many times. The rearrangement uses TRBV20-1 and TRBJ2-3; 7 nucleotides line up with TRBD1. The CDR3 is made up of 13 amino acids. Trimming took 2 bases from V and 4 from J; bases not matched to a gene: 3. Germline values: CDR1 DFQATT, CDR2 SNEGSKA (reference sequence). For the CDR3, the DNA is TGCAGTGCTAGACGGGACAGATCAGATACGCAGTATTTT. Translation: CSARRDRSDTQYF.

This clonotype came up many times. The chain couples TRBV12-3 or TRBV12-4 to TRBJ1-5; D is undetermined. CDR3 length: 14 residues. Deletions cut 7 bases from V and 1 base from J, with 11 bases between. The CDR3 DNA sequence: TGTGCCAGCACCTCGGCTGTGAGCAATCAGCCCCAGCATTTT. This codes for CASTSAVSNQPQHF.

This clonotype was seen only a few times. The chain uses TRBV19 and TRBJ2-3; the D is unclear. The germline V and J ends were trimmed by 5 bases and 14 bases, with 20 bases remaining between them. Germline V gene data show CDR1 as LNHDA and CDR2 as SQIVND (reference sequence). This CDR3 has 13 residues. The CDR3 loop reads CASSLKPGPARYF. CDR3 bases: TGTGCCAGTAGTCTGAAGCCAGGTCCAGCGCGGTATTTT.

As concerns this clonotype: A read error is possible here, since a much larger clone lies one base away. The V and J genes are TRBV7-3 and TRBJ2-3, with D tentatively TRBD1 (5 bases). This CDR3 has 14 residues. CDR1 and CDR2 from the germline V gene are SGHTA and FQGTGA. V lost 0 bases and J 4 bases, leaving 8 bases between the germline ends. The CDR3 loop is CASSLTGPADTQYF. In DNA, the CDR3 is TGTGCCAGCAGCTTAACGGGGCCCGCAGATACGCAGTATTTT.

In this sample, this clonotype turned up a few times. This chain joins TRBV12-3 or TRBV12-4 and TRBJ2-1, with D possibly matching TRBD2 (7 bases). Trimming removed 6 bases from V and 1 base from J, with 16 bases in between. The CDR3 has 16 amino acids. The CDR3 loop is CASRLSGEGSYNEQFF. The CDR3 DNA is TGTGCCAGCAGACTCTCAGGGGAGGGGTCCTACAATGAGCAGTTCTTC.

The rearrangement links TRBV6-5 to TRBJ2-5; D gene uncertain. This CDR3 spans 15 amino acids. V lost 5 bases and J lost 0, with 13 bases in between. The germline gives CDR1 MNHEY, CDR2 SVGAGI. The CDR3 DNA follows: TGTGCCAGCAGTGGTCCACAATGGCACCAAGAGACCCAGTACTTC. Translated: CASSGPQWHQETQYF.